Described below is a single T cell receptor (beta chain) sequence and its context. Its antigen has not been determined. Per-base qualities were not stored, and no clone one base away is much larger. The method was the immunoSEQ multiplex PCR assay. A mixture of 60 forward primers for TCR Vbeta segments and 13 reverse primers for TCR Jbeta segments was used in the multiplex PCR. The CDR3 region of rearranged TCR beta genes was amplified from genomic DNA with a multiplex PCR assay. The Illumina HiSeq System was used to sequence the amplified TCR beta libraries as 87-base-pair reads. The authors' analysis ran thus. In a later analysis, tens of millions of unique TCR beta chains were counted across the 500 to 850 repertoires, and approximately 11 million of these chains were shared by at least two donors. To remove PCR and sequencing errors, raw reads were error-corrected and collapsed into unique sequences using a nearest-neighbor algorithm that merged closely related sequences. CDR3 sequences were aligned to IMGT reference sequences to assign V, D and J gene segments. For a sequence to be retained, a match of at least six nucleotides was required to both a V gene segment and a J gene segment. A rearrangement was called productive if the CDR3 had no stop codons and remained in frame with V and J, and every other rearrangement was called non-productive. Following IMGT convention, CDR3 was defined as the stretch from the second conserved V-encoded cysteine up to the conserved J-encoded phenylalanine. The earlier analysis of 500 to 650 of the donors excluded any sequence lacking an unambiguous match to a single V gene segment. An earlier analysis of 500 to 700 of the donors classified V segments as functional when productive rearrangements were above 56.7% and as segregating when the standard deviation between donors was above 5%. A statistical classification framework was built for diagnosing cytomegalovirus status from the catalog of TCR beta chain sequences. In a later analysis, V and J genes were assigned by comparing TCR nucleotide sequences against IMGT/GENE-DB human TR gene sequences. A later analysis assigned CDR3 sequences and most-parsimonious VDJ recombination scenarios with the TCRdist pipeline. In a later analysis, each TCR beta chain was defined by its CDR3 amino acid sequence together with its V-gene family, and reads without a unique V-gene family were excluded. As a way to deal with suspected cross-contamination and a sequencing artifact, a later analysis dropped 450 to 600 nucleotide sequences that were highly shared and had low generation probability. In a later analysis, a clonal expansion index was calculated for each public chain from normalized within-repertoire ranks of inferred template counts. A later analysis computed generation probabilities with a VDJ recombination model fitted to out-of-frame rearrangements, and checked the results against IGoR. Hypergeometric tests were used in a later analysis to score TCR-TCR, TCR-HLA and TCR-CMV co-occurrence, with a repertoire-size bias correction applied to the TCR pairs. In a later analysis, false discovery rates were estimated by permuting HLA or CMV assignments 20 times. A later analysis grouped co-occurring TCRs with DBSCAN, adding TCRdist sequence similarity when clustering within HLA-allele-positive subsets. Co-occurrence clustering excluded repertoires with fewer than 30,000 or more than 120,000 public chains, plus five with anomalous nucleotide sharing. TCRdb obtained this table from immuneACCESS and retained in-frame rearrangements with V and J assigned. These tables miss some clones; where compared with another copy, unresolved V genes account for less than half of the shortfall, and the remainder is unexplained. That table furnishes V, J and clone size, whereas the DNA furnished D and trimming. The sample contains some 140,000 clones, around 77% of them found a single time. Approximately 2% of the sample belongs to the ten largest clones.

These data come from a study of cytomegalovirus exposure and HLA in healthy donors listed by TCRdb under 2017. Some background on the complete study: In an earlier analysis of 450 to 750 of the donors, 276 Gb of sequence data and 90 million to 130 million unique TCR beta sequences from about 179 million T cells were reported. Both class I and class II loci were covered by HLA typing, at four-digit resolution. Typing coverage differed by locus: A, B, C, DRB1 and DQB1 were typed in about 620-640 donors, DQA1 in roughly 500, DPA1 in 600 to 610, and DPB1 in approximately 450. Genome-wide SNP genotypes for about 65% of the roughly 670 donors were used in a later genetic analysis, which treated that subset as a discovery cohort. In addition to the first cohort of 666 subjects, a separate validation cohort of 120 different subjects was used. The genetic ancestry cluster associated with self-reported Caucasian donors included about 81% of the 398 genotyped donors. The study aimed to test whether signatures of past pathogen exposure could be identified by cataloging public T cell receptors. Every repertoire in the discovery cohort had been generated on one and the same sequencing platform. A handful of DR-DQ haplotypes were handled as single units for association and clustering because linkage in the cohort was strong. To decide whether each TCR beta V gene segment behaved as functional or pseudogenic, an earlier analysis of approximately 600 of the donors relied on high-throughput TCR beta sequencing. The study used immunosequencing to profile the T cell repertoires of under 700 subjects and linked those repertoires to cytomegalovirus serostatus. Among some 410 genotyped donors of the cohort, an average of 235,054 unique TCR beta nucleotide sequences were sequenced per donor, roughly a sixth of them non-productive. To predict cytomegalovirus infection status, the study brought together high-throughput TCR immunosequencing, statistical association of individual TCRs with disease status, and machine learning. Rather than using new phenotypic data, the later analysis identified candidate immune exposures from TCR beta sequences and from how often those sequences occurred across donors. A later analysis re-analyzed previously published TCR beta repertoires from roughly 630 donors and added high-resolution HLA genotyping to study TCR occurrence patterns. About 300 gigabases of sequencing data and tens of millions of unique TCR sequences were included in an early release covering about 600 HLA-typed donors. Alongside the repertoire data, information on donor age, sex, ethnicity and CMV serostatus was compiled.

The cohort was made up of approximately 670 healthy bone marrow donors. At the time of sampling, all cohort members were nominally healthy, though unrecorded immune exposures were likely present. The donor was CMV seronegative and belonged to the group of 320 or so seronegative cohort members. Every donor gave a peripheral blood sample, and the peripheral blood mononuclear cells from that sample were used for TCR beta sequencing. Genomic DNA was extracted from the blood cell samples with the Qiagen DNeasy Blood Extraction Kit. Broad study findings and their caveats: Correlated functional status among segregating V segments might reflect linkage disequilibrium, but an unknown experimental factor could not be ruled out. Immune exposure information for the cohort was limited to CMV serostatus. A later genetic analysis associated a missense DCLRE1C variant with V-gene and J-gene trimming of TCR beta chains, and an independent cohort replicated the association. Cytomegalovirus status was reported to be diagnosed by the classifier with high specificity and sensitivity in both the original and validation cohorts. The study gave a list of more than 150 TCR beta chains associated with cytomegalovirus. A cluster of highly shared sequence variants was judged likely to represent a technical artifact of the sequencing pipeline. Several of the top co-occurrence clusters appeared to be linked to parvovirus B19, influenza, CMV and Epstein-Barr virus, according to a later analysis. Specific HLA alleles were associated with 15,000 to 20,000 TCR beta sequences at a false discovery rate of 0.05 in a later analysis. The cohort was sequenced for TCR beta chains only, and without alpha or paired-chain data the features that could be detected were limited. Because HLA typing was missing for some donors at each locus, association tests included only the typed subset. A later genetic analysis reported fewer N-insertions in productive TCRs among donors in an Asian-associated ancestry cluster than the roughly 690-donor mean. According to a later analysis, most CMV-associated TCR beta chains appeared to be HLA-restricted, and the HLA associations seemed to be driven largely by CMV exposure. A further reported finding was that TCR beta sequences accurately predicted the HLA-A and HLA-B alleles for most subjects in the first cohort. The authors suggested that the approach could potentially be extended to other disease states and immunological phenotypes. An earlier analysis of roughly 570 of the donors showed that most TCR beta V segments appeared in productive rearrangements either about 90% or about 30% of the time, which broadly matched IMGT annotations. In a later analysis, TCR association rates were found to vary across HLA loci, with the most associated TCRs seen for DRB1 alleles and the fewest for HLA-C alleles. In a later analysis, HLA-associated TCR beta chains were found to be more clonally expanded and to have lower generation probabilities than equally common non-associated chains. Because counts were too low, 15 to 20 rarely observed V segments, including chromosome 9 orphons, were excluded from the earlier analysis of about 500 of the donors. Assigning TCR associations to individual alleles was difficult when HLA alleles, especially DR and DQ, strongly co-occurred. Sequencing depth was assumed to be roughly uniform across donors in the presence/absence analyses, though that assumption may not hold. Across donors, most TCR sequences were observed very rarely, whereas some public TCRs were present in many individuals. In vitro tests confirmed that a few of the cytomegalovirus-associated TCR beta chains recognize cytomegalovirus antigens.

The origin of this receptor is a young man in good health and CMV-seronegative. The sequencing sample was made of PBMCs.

The DNA sequence follows: TGTGCCAGCAGCTCCACTGCTAAGCAGTTCTTC. This translates into CASSSTAKQFF. The chain employs TRBV7-9 and TRBJ2-1; a confident D gene designation cannot be given. The cysteine opens and the phenylalanine closes a CDR3 of 11 amino acids. Only CDR3 DNA is held: 33 bases, read in frame from base 1. The trim is 4 bases for V and 11 bases for J, with a gap of 9 bases between the germline ends. The germline V gene (reference sequence) sets CDR1 to SEHNR and CDR2 to FQNEAQ.